These 32 T cell receptor beta chains were all obtained from the same sample, sequenced in a study of blood T cell repertoires in COVID-19. The protocol was immunoSEQ multiplex PCR, while the TCRdb copy is restricted to in-frame clones and leaves out a portion. The sample has some 44,000 clones, roughly 90% seen once. Sequenced material: peripheral blood. All receptors derive from a human donor in a cohort sampled during active COVID-19.

This clone appeared a few times. The rearrangement uses TRBV12-3 or TRBV12-4 and TRBJ1-2; D gene uncertain. V was pared by 3 bases and J by 6 bases, with 11 bases between. This CDR3 is built from 13 residues. CDR3 in amino acids: CASSFSGRHGYTF. CDR3 nucleotide sequence: TGTGCCAGCAGTTTTTCGGGGAGGCATGGCTACACCTTC.

V gene TRBV12-3 or TRBV12-4 combines with J gene TRBJ2-5; TRBD2 might be the D (6 bases). This CDR3 comprises 13 residues. Between the trimmed V and J ends, which lost 5 bases and 1 base, there was a span of 8 bases. CDR3 nucleotide sequence: TGTGCCAGCAGTGTTAGCGGCCAAGAGACCCAGTACTTC. Translating gives CASSVSGQETQYF.

The rearrangement uses TRBV6-5 and TRBJ2-1, with 11 bases identical to TRBD2. The CDR3 sequence is 14 residues long. Trimming took 11 bases from V and 4 from J; bases not matched to a gene: 7. In germline, CDR1 is MNHEY, CDR2 SVGAGI. The DNA of the CDR3 is TGTGCCGCCGCGCTAGCGGGGGGTTACAATGAGCAGTTCTTC. Its translation is CAAALAGGYNEQFF.

The V gene is TRBV10-2, the J gene TRBJ1-2, with a possible D match to TRBD1 (5 bases). This CDR3 has 16 residues. V was pared by 3 bases and J by 4 bases, with 18 bases between. Germline CDR1 WSHSY, CDR2 SAAADI. CDR3 DNA: TGCGCCAGCAGTGATCCGTTGGGGGGATTGGTCTATGGCTACACCTTC. Translation: CASSDPLGGLVYGYTF.

The V call is TRBV28, the J call TRBJ2-3; maybe TRBD2 (7 bases). This CDR3 region has 20 residues. V was trimmed by 3 bases and J by 11 bases, leaving 36 bases between them. The germline V gene has CDR1 MDHEN and CDR2 SYDVKM. The CDR3 protein is CASSLSGRTSRGRGIIMQYF. Here the CDR3 DNA reads TGTGCCAGCAGTTTGTCGGGACGGACCAGTAGGGGGAGGGGTATCATAATGCAGTATTTT. Supplemented by reference TRBV28 and TRBJ2-3, the full variable domain reads DVKVTQSSRYLVKRTGEKVFLECVQDMDHENMFWYRQDPGLGLRLIYFSYDVKMKEKGDIPEGYSVSREKKERFSLILESASTNQTSMYLCASSLSGRTSRGRGIIMQYFGPGTRLTVL.

The genes are TRBV12-5 and TRBJ2-7; 16 bases align to TRBD2. Germline V gene lookup returns CDR1 LGHNT and CDR2 FRNRAP. With V trimmed by 6 bases and J by 3 bases, 11 bases remained unmatched. The CDR3 extends over 18 amino acids. Here the CDR3 reads CASGRLGLAGGHVYEQYF. DNA of the CDR3: TGTGCTAGTGGACGTCTGGGACTAGCGGGGGGGCACGTCTACGAGCAGTACTTC.

The genes are TRBV2 and TRBJ2-3; 7 bases map to TRBD1. CDR1 SNHLY and CDR2 FYNNEI come from the germline V gene. CDR3 length equals 17 residues. With V trimmed by 2 bases and J by 1 base, 9 bases remained unmatched. In DNA, the CDR3 is TGTGCCAGCAGTGAAAACAGGGGAGAGTTAGGCACAGATACGCAGTATTTT. Residues: CASSENRGELGTDTQYF.

The gene calls are TRBV7-3 and TRBJ1-2, with D perhaps matching TRBD1 (6 bases). With 4 bases removed from V and 7 bases from J, the gap between germline ends came to 13 bases. The CDR3 loop spans 13 amino acids. Looked up from germline, CDR1 is SGHTA and CDR2 is FQGTGA. CDR3: CASSSTPGVGYTF. For the CDR3, the DNA is TGTGCCAGCAGCTCAACACCAGGGGTTGGCTACACCTTC. Full variable domain (missing parts from reference TRBV7-3 and TRBJ1-2): GAGVSQTPSNKVTEKGKYVELRCDPISGHTALYWYRQSLGQGPEFLIYFQGTGAADDSGLPNDRFFAVRPEGSVSTLKIQRTERGDSAVYLCASSSTPGVGYTFGSGTRLTVV.

The genes are TRBV7-9 and TRBJ2-1; a weak D match, TRBD1 (5 bases). CDR3 length equals 15 residues. Trimming removed 7 bases at V and 5 bases at J, with 18 bases between. From germline, CDR1 is SEHNR and CDR2 FQNEAQ (reference sequence). The CDR3 region is CASTPALGPNNEQFF. CDR3 sequence (DNA): TGTGCCAGCACCCCCGCATTGGGGCCCAACAATGAGCAGTTCTTC.

This chain links TRBV5-5 with TRBJ1-2, with TRBD1 matching 7 bases. Germline V gives CDR1 SGHKS, CDR2 YYEKEE (reference sequence). The CDR3 sequence is 14 residues long. Germline trimming cut 4 bases from V and 5 bases from J; bases unmatched to any gene: 8. The CDR3 DNA is TGTGCCAGCAGCATTGAAACAGGGGTATATGGCTACACCTTC. This codes for CASSIETGVYGYTF.

This clone occurred once. V and J are TRBV2 and TRBJ2-3; D may be TRBD1 (6 bases). The CDR3 length is 12 residues. The germline V gene encodes CDR1 SNHLY and CDR2 FYNNEI. V shed 6 bases and J shed 7 bases, with 11 bases lying between them. The CDR3 is CASRWGLYTQYF. The CDR3 DNA reads TGTGCCAGCAGATGGGGGCTCTATACGCAGTATTTT.

With regard to this clone: Other DNA variants within this sample encode the same CDR3. This chain uses TRBV15 with TRBJ1-4; D is uncertain. Germline lookup yields CDR1 LNHNV and CDR2 YYDKDF (reference sequence). V gave up 1 base and J gave up 6 bases, with 9 bases separating them. CDR3 size: 14 residues. Here the CDR3 reads CATSRVRVDEKLFF. In DNA form, the CDR3 reads TGTGCCACCAGCAGAGTGAGAGTGGATGAAAAACTGTTTTTT.

V gene TRBV9 combines with J gene TRBJ2-1, with 14 bases identical to TRBD2. The V gene end was trimmed by 3 bases and the J gene end by 10 bases; junction bases not matched to a gene: 6. This CDR3 contains 15 residues. Germline-derived CDR1 and CDR2 are SGDLS and YYNGEE. Here the CDR3 reads CASSAGGLAGGEQFF. Written as DNA, the CDR3 is TGTGCCAGCAGCGCGGGCGGACTAGCGGGAGGCGAGCAGTTCTTC.

The genes are TRBV27 and TRBJ2-5; possible D gene TRBD1, 6 bases. CDR3 length equals 14 residues. Per the germline V gene, CDR1 is MNHEY and CDR2 is SMNVEV (reference sequence). Trimming stripped 2 bases from V and 5 bases from J, with 12 bases between. This chain's CDR3 is CASSLAPGAETQYF. CDR3 bases: TGTGCCAGCAGTTTAGCCCCAGGGGCGGAGACCCAGTACTTC.

The V and J genes are TRBV4-3 and TRBJ1-3; 7 bases align to TRBD1. V lost 0 bases to trimming and J lost 0 bases; unmatched junction nucleotides: 2. From germline, CDR1 is LGHNA and CDR2 YSLEER. The CDR3 extends over 16 amino acids. Written as DNA, the CDR3 is TGCGCCAGCAGCCAAGACAGGGGGTTCTCTGGAAACACCATATATTTT. Translated, it gives CASSQDRGFSGNTIYF.

This clone was observed once. The CDR3 nucleotides read TGTGCCAGCAGCCTCGGTTTACAGGGTTACTCTGGCTACACCTTC. As protein: CASSLGLQGYSGYTF. J is TRBJ1-2 and V is TRBV7-2; D may be TRBD1 (6 bases). CDR3 length: 15 residues. Trimming left V 5 bases short and J 7 bases short, with 20 bases between. Germline V gene lookup returns CDR1 SGHTA and CDR2 FQGNSA.

This clone was detected a few times. V is TRBV24-1 and J is TRBJ2-3, with 7 bases that match TRBD1. The CDR3 totals 13 residues. Germline CDR1 KGHDR, CDR2 SFDVKD. Unmatched junction bases numbered 5, after V lost 7 bases and J lost 5 bases. The CDR3 sequence is CATSPGGRDTQYF. The CDR3 DNA reads as TGTGCCACCAGCCCAGGGGGAAGAGATACGCAGTATTTT.

The J gene is TRBJ1-2, the V gene TRBV7-9; TRBD1 agrees at 11 bases. The germline V gene has CDR1 SEHNR and CDR2 FQNEAQ (reference sequence). The J segment lost 7 bases and the V segment lost 3 bases, leaving 4 bases of the junction unmatched. The CDR3 totals 14 residues. The CDR3 DNA reads as TGTGCCAGCAGCTTGGACAGGGGGCCTCGTGGCTACACCTTC. As protein: CASSLDRGPRGYTF.

This rearrangement joins TRBV19 to TRBJ1-2; the D is unclear. Germline-derived CDR1 and CDR2 are LNHDA and SQIVND (reference sequence). This CDR3 spans 15 amino acids. The V gene lost 8 bases and the J gene lost 1 base, with 17 bases spanning the gap. For the CDR3, the DNA is TGTGCCAGTTCCTCTACCCTCGCCCTTAACTATGGCTACACCTTC. The encoded protein is CASSSTLALNYGYTF.

The table lists this clone with a count of one. The chain joins TRBV5-1 to TRBJ2-3; perhaps TRBD1 as D (5 bases). The V end was cut by 0 bases, the J end by 1 base, with 9 bases between. The germline V gene has CDR1 SGHRS and CDR2 YFSETQ. CDR3 length: 15 amino acids. The CDR3 protein is CASSLAGLGTDTQYF. DNA of the CDR3: TGCGCCAGCAGCTTGGCAGGGTTGGGCACAGATACGCAGTATTTT.

A single count supports this clone. The rearrangement joins TRBV19 to TRBJ1-1, with D unresolved. There are 14 residues in the CDR3. Germline CDR1 and CDR2: LNHDA and SQIVND (reference sequence). Trimming pared 8 bases from V and 4 bases from J, leaving 17 bases between. As DNA, the CDR3 is TGTGCCAGTTACGGGGTTTTAAGACGCACTGAAGCTTTCTTT. Protein product: CASYGVLRRTEAFF.

The chain recombines TRBV12-5 with TRBJ2-2; the D gene is possibly TRBD2 (6 bases). CDR1 is LGHNT, CDR2 FRNRAP, per germline. Trimming cost V 1 base and J 2 bases, with 8 bases left between them. The CDR3 runs 15 residues. Written as DNA, the CDR3 is TGTGCTAGTGGTTTGGGACTAGAAAACACCGGGGAGCTGTTTTTT. Translated, it gives CASGLGLENTGELFF.

The chain's CDR3 is CASSLTSGGSNEQFF. CDR3 in DNA: TGCGCCAGCAGCTTGACTAGCGGGGGCTCCAATGAGCAGTTCTTC. The chain couples TRBV5-1 to TRBJ2-1; 11 bases are shared with TRBD2. The CDR3 has 15 residues. J gave up 6 bases and V 1 base, and 3 bases lay outside the gene matches. The germline gives CDR1 SGHRS, CDR2 YFSETQ.

CDR3 bases: TGTGCTAGTGGTTTGGTAAGAGGGTTGGGCAATGAGCAGTTCTTC. Translated, it gives CASGLVRGLGNEQFF. The V gene is TRBV12-5, the J gene TRBJ2-1, with D perhaps matching TRBD2 (5 bases). Between the trimmed V and J ends, which lost 0 bases and 6 bases, there was a span of 12 bases. Germline V gene sequence: CDR1 LGHNT, CDR2 FRNRAP. The CDR3 has 15 residues.

The gene calls are TRBV27 and TRBJ1-1, with unresolved D. V shed 1 base and J shed 0 bases, with 9 bases lying between them. Germline V lookup: CDR1 MNHEY, CDR2 SMNVEV (reference sequence). This CDR3 spans 15 amino acids. CDR3 DNA sequence: TGTGCCAGCAGTTTATACTGGACTGTGAACACTGAAGCTTTCTTT. It codes for CASSLYWTVNTEAFF.

This sequence joins TRBV7-3 and TRBJ2-1; D perhaps matches TRBD2 (5 bases). Trimming shortened V by 6 bases and J by 0 bases, and 12 bases separated the two germline ends. The CDR3 consists of 15 residues. Germline values: CDR1 SGHTA, CDR2 FQGTGA. CDR3 region: CASSEEVSSYNEQFF. The CDR3 DNA reads as TGTGCCAGCAGTGAGGAGGTTAGCTCCTACAATGAGCAGTTCTTC.

The CDR3 region has the DNA TGTGCCATCAGTGGGGGGGGCGGCAATTCACCCCTCCACTTT. Amino acids: CAISGGGGNSPLHF. The chain is built from TRBV10-3 and TRBJ1-6, with TRBD1 as a possible D gene (6 bases). Trimming stripped 4 bases from V and 7 bases from J, with 11 bases between. The CDR3 runs 14 residues. Germline CDR1 reads ENHRY; CDR2 reads SYGVKD.

The chain employs TRBV12-2 and TRBJ2-7; the D call in the table, TRBD2, was not verified against the DNA. TRBV12-2 is a documented pseudogene. This CDR3 has 17 amino acids. The CDR3 nucleotides are TGTGCAAGTCGCTTAGTGACTAGCGGGAGTCTCTCCTACGAGCAGTACTTC. Translation gives CASRLVTSGSLSYEQYF.

This clone was counted a few times. The rearrangement links TRBV9 to TRBJ2-3, with 8 positions matching TRBD1. This CDR3 has 15 amino acids. V dropped 0 bases and J dropped 3; count of bases not matched to a gene: 3. Germline values: CDR1 SGDLS, CDR2 YYNGEE. CDR3 bases: TGTGCCAGCAGCGTAGACGGACAGGGAACAGATACGCAGTATTTT. It is translated as CASSVDGQGTDTQYF. The full variable domain, completed using reference TRBV9 and TRBJ2-3, is DSGVTQTPKHLITATGQRVTLRCSPRSGDLSVYWYQQSLDQGLQFLIQYYNGEERAKGNILERFSAQQFPDLHSELNLSSLELGDSALYFCASSVDGQGTDTQYFGPGTRLTVL.

The chain uses TRBV5-4 and TRBJ2-2; D is possibly TRBD2 (6 bases). Germline values: CDR1 SGHNT, CDR2 YYREEE (reference sequence). V lost 4 bases and J lost 6, with 13 bases in between. There are 14 residues in the CDR3. The CDR3 here is CASSPGGGPGELFF. CDR3 bases: TGTGCCAGCAGCCCCGGGGGAGGCCCCGGGGAGCTGTTTTTT. The entire variable domain, with the rest obtained from reference TRBV5-4 and TRBJ2-2, is as follows: ETGVTQSPTHLIKTRGQQVTLRCSSQSGHNTVSWYQQALGQGPQFIFQYYREEENGRGNFPPRFSGLQFPNYSSELNVNALELDDSALYLCASSPGGGPGELFFGEGSRLTVL.

The chain couples TRBV9 to TRBJ1-4; D is undetermined. The length of the CDR3 is 15 residues. From germline, CDR1 is SGDLS and CDR2 YYNGEE. Between the trimmed V and J ends, which lost 5 bases and 0 bases, there was a span of 11 bases. As DNA, the CDR3 is TGTGCCAGCAGTCAGTCAGTTGCAACTAATGAAAAACTGTTTTTT. Translating it yields CASSQSVATNEKLFF.

The genes are TRBV4-1 and TRBJ2-7; unclear D gene. Trimming shortened V by 0 bases and J by 2 bases, and 11 bases separated the two germline ends. CDR3 length: 15 residues. CDR1 and CDR2 from the germline V gene are MGHRA and YSYEKL. The CDR3 DNA follows: TGCGCCAGCAGCCAAGATGTCAGTTCCCCCTACGAGCAGTACTTC. Translation gives CASSQDVSSPYEQYF.